This T cell receptor (beta chain) was sequenced in a study of response to subunit inactivated influenza vaccine. In TCRdb, the RT-PCR reads were re-called with MiXCR into one record per CDR3 protein. The sample shows about half a million distinct CDR3 sequences, approximately 7.1% of them seen only once. Notes on the study in general: The authors suggested that every seasonal influenza vaccination recruits few new T cells.

Trimming cost V 6 bases and J 5 bases; bases outside gene matches: 10. The CDR3 contains 15 residues. Ten or more counts support this clonotype. What it binds is not known. The starting material was PBMCs from blood, obtained around 2 years after vaccination. V usage is TRBV12-3 or TRBV12-4 and J usage is TRBJ1-1; 9 bases align to TRBD1. The clonotype originates from a man aged 45-69 years who received an inactivated influenza vaccine. The CDR3 spells CASSNEDRGWTEAFF. The CDR3 DNA is TGTGCCAGCAGCAACGAGGACAGGGGATGGACTGAAGCTTTCTTT.